Shown below are 22 T cell receptor beta chains from a single sample sequenced in a study of beta chain features in type 1 diabetes. Sequenced material consisted of expressed TCRB transcripts (all of the isolated RNA was reverse transcribed). Assay used: immunoSEQ multiplex PCR; TCRdb lists only in-frame clones, some missing. Altogether fewer than 25,000 clones are present, 55% to 70% being singletons, with the ten largest covering less than 5.5%. Study findings and constraints: Within each of all four CD4+ subsets, Type 1 diabetes patients had TCRB CDR3s that were moderately but significantly shorter.

The antigens of these receptors remain unknown. Sequencing input: Tregs from blood. The receptors derive from a young man with type 1 diabetes.

This chain joins TRBV7-2 and TRBJ1-5, with D possibly matching TRBD1 (6 bases). There are 14 residues in the CDR3. V lost 5 bases, J lost 0 bases, and 8 bases lay in between. Germline CDR1 is SGHTA and CDR2 is FQGNSA. The CDR3 region has the DNA TGTGCCAGCAGCCCACAGGGTAGCAATCAGCCCCAGCATTTT. Protein: CASSPQGSNQPQHF.

The genes are TRBV28 and TRBJ1-5, with no clear D. This CDR3 spans 12 amino acids. Germline CDR1 reads MDHEN; CDR2 reads SYDVKM. V lost 8 bases and J 9 bases, leaving 14 bases between the germline ends. CDR3 nucleotides: TGTGCCAGCCTCACAGTTCATCGGCCCCAGCATTTT. This sequence encodes CASLTVHRPQHF.

This chain uses TRBV27 with TRBJ1-2; a weak D match, TRBD1 (6 bases). The germline V gene has CDR1 MNHEY and CDR2 SMNVEV (reference sequence). Deletions cut 2 bases from V and 2 bases from J, with 6 bases between. There are 13 residues in the CDR3. Here the CDR3 reads CASSLTGNYGYTF. The CDR3 nucleotides read TGTGCCAGCAGTTTAACAGGGAACTATGGCTACACCTTC.

The chain couples TRBV19 to TRBJ2-7, with a possible D match to TRBD2 (5 bases). Trimming stripped 3 bases from V and 1 base from J, with 10 bases between. Germline CDR1 is LNHDA and CDR2 is SQIVND (reference sequence). The CDR3 is made up of 14 amino acids. Here the CDR3 reads CASSIREGSYEQYF. The CDR3 DNA is TGTGCCAGTAGTATCCGAGAGGGTTCCTACGAGCAGTACTTC. Combining the CDR3 with reference TRBV19 and TRBJ2-7 gives the whole variable domain DGGITQSPKYLFRKEGQNVTLSCEQNLNHDAMYWYRQDPGQGLRLIYYSQIVNDFQKGDIAEGYSVSREKKESFPLTVTSAQKNPTAFYLCASSIREGSYEQYFGPGTRLTVT.

This chain uses TRBV9 with TRBJ1-3; the D is unclear. Germline V CDR1 and CDR2: SGDLS, YYNGEE. There are 15 residues in the CDR3. Trimming shortened V by 0 bases and J by 4 bases, and 11 bases separated the two germline ends. The DNA of the CDR3 is TGTGCCAGCAGCGTAGCACTCTACCCAGGAAACACCATATATTTT. Translating it yields CASSVALYPGNTIYF.

The count of this clone is one. The CDR3 bases are TGTGCCAGCAGCCATCTAGGACTAGCGGGGGGGCAGGAGCAGTTCTTC. Amino acid sequence: CASSHLGLAGGQEQFF. The rearrangement uses TRBV7-6 and TRBJ2-1; 15 bases agree with TRBD2. CDR3 length: 16 amino acids. The V segment lost 5 bases and the J segment 10 bases; nucleotides outside the gene matches: 9. Germline values: CDR1 SGHVS, CDR2 FNYEAQ.

This clone has a handful of counts. The chain couples TRBV29-1 to TRBJ2-1; D is undetermined. Per the germline V gene, CDR1 is SQVTM and CDR2 is ANQGSEA. This CDR3 comprises 15 residues. V was clipped by 0 bases and J by 1 base, with 10 bases between them. CDR3 sequence: CSVEDFGESYNEQFF. DNA for the CDR3: TGCAGCGTTGAAGATTTTGGAGAGTCCTACAATGAGCAGTTCTTC.

The chain links TRBV19 to TRBJ2-2; D may be TRBD1 (5 bases). Germline values: CDR1 LNHDA, CDR2 SQIVND (reference sequence). V was shortened by 8 bases and J by 1 base, with 17 bases between the two germline ends. The CDR3 runs to 16 residues. The CDR3 sequence: CASGAVWAENTGELFF. The CDR3 DNA is TGTGCCAGTGGGGCGGTGTGGGCGGAGAACACCGGGGAGCTGTTTTTT. The full variable domain, its missing parts supplied by reference TRBV19 and TRBJ2-2, is DGGITQSPKYLFRKEGQNVTLSCEQNLNHDAMYWYRQDPGQGLRLIYYSQIVNDFQKGDIAEGYSVSREKKESFPLTVTSAQKNPTAFYLCASGAVWAENTGELFFGEGSRLTVL.

V usage is TRBV18 and J usage is TRBJ1-1; D remains unclear. CDR1 KGHSH and CDR2 LQKENI come from the germline V gene. The CDR3 consists of 15 residues. Trimming shortened V by 4 bases and J by 1 base, and 13 bases separated the two germline ends. CDR3: CASSLPGGTNTEAFF. CDR3 coding DNA: TGTGCCAGCTCACTCCCTGGCGGAACGAACACTGAAGCTTTCTTT. The full variable domain, rest sourced from reference TRBV18 and TRBJ1-1, is NAGVMQNPRHLVRRRGQEARLRCSPMKGHSHVYWYRQLPEEGLKFMVYLQKENIIDESGMPKERFSAEFPKEGPSILRIQQVVRGDSAAYFCASSLPGGTNTEAFFGQGTRLTVV.

The V and J genes are TRBV7-2 and TRBJ2-7, with D perhaps TRBD2 (6 bases). Germline loops: CDR1 SGHTA, CDR2 FQGNSA. The V and J ends lost 1 base and 3 bases respectively, with 10 bases between them. This CDR3 comprises 14 residues. The chain's CDR3 is CASSLVRGIYEQYF. The CDR3 DNA sequence: TGTGCCAGCAGCTTAGTTCGGGGGATCTACGAGCAGTACTTC.

This rearrangement joins TRBV7-2 to TRBJ1-2; no definite D call. The CDR3 length is 11 residues. Germline V gene sequence: CDR1 SGHTA, CDR2 FQGNSA. V was clipped by 4 bases and J by 7 bases, with 7 bases between them. This CDR3 reads CASSSGFGYTF. The CDR3 nucleotides are TGTGCCAGCAGCTCAGGTTTTGGCTACACCTTC.

The rearrangement uses TRBV27 and TRBJ2-5; D call uncertain. There are 12 residues in the CDR3. V dropped 3 bases and J dropped 5 bases, with 7 bases sitting between them. The germline V gene encodes CDR1 MNHEY and CDR2 SMNVEV (reference sequence). The CDR3 DNA reads TGTGCCAGCAGTTTCCCGAGGGAGACCCAGTACTTC. Translation: CASSFPRETQYF.

The rearrangement uses TRBV18 and TRBJ2-5; D might be TRBD2 (7 bases). Germline lookup yields CDR1 KGHSH and CDR2 LQKENI. V was clipped by 2 bases and J by 3 bases, with 19 bases between them. The CDR3 is 17 amino acids. CDR3 nucleotides: TGTGCCAGCTCACCAGTCGGGGGGCGTCGAAGTAAAGAGACCCAGTACTTC. Protein: CASSPVGGRRSKETQYF.

The genes are TRBV6-1 and TRBJ2-2, with D unclear. The V gene's germline CDR1 is MNHNS and CDR2 SASEGT. The V end was cut by 5 bases, the J end by 1 base, with 5 bases between. The CDR3 consists of 13 residues. The CDR3 nucleotides are TGTGCCAGCAGTCGGGTGAACACCGGGGAGCTGTTTTTT. This sequence encodes CASSRVNTGELFF.

V and J are TRBV5-1 and TRBJ2-3; TRBD2 might be the D (6 bases). V shed 7 bases and J shed 0 bases, with 6 bases lying between them. CDR1 is SGHRS, CDR2 YFSETQ, per germline. The CDR3 has 12 amino acids. CDR3 sequence (DNA): TGCGCCAGCGGGACTAGCACAGATACGCAGTATTTT. The encoded protein is CASGTSTDTQYF.

The chain recombines TRBV27 with TRBJ2-7; 10 positions match TRBD2. The CDR3 totals 16 residues. The germline gives CDR1 MNHEY, CDR2 SMNVEV (reference sequence). The V segment lost 5 bases and the J segment 7 bases; nucleotides outside the gene matches: 14. In nucleotides, the CDR3 is TGTGCCAGCAGTCCGGGACTAGCGTACGTATCGCAGGAGCAGTACTTC. Amino acids: CASSPGLAYVSQEQYF.

The J gene is TRBJ2-1, the V gene TRBV6-5; maybe TRBD2 (5 bases). There are 14 residues in the CDR3. Germline assignment: CDR1 MNHEY and CDR2 SVGAGI. Trimming took off 6 bases at V and 6 bases at J, with 15 bases between the two ends. The CDR3 nucleotides read TGTGCCAGCAGCTCCTCCCTAGCTAGCAATGAGCAGTTCTTC. This codes for CASSSSLASNEQFF.

The rearrangement uses TRBV6-5 and TRBJ2-2; TRBD1 might be the D (5 bases). V lost 5 bases, J lost 6 bases, and 13 bases lay in between. This CDR3 comprises 14 residues. Germline CDR1 and CDR2: MNHEY and SVGAGI. The CDR3 region is CASSIAGFPGELFF. The CDR3 DNA reads TGTGCCAGCAGTATCGCAGGGTTTCCCGGGGAGCTGTTTTTT.

The V and J genes are TRBV11-2 and TRBJ2-7; 8 nucleotides match TRBD2. The CDR3 length is 14 residues. The germline CDR1 and CDR2 sequences are SGHAT and FQNNGV. V lost 3 bases, J lost 6 bases, and 7 bases stayed unmatched. The CDR3 DNA is TGTGCCAGCAGCTTTACAGCGGGAGCCTCCGAGCAGTACTTC. Translated, it gives CASSFTAGASEQYF. Together with reference TRBV11-2 and TRBJ2-7, the CDR3 gives the full variable domain: EAGVAQSPRYKIIEKRQSVAFWCNPISGHATLYWYQQILGQGPKLLIQFQNNGVVDDSQLPKDRFSAERLKGVDSTLKIQPAKLEDSAVYLCASSFTAGASEQYFGPGTRLTVT.

Only one count was recorded for this clone. This chain links TRBV25-1 with TRBJ2-3, with a tentative D call TRBD2 (5 bases). The germline V gene has CDR1 MGHDK and CDR2 SYGVNS. Trimming cost V 3 bases and J 11 bases, with 18 bases left between them. CDR3 length: 14 residues. The CDR3 protein is CASSEYGPHRGQYF. The CDR3 coding sequence is TGTGCCAGCAGTGAGTACGGTCCTCACCGGGGGCAGTATTTT.

The chain uses TRBV6-5 and TRBJ2-5, with D uncertain. V lost 5 bases and J lost 5, with 15 bases in between. Germline V gene data show CDR1 as MNHEY and CDR2 as SVGAGI. This CDR3 contains 14 residues. The CDR3 region is CASSPSVQLETQYF. CDR3 bases: TGTGCCAGCAGTCCTAGTGTCCAGTTGGAGACCCAGTACTTC.

V is TRBV7-2 and J is TRBJ2-1, with 11 bases matching TRBD2. The CDR3 contains 18 residues. After removal of 2 bases from V and 2 bases from J, the junction contained 8 bases not matched to a gene. Germline V CDR1 and CDR2: SGHTA, FQGNSA. This chain's CDR3 is CASSLSPSGGFPYNEQFF. CDR3 DNA sequence: TGTGCCAGCAGCTTAAGTCCTAGCGGGGGGTTCCCCTACAATGAGCAGTTCTTC.